This T cell receptor beta chain stems from a study of response to subunit inactivated influenza vaccine. Trimming cost V 5 bases and J 6 bases; bases outside gene matches: 9. CDR3 size: 15 residues. In TCRdb, the RT-PCR reads were re-called with MiXCR into one record per CDR3 protein. The profile covers 500,000 to 600,000 distinct CDR3 sequences, with about 11% appearing a single time and approximately 10% taken by the ten largest. These sequences were also reported in another study, on T cells expressing NK-cell markers. That report adds: Libraries used 5'RACE template switching adding universal primer site and UMIs.

The source was PBMCs from blood, collected on the day of vaccination. V is TRBV12-3 or TRBV12-4 and J is TRBJ2-1, with 8 bases that match TRBD2. This TCR was sampled from a man in his fifties or sixties who received an inactivated influenza vaccine. CDR3: CASSKSGRLFNEQFF. CDR3 coding DNA: TGTGCCAGCAGTAAAAGCGGGAGACTATTCAATGAGCAGTTCTTC.